Shown below are 10 T cell receptor beta chains from a single sample sequenced in a study of low-dose radiotherapy and immunotherapy resistance in tumors. Time point specified: before trial treatment. TRAV- and TRBV-specific primers primed first-strand cDNA, covering alpha and beta chains. Over roughly 19 PCR cycles, TCRs were amplified from a constant-region primer and V-primer adapter. TCRdb reanalysed the reads using MiXCR and keeps one entry per CDR3 protein. Of tens of thousands of distinct CDR3 sequences listed, roughly a tenth are singletons. Source: PBMCs, taken before treatment. All receptors come from a male donor with prostate cancer.

This clonotype was counted many times. J is TRBJ2-7 and V is TRBV6-5, with 7 nucleotides matching TRBD2. The CDR3 consists of 16 residues. The V segment lost 0 bases and the J segment 1 base; nucleotides outside the gene matches: 6. Germline V lookup: CDR1 MNHEY, CDR2 SVGAGI. The CDR3 DNA follows: TGTGCCAGCAGTTACTCGGCAATGGGGGGGTCCTACGAGCAGTACTTC. Residues: CASSYSAMGGSYEQYF.

This clonotype showed up many times. CDR3 residues: CASSLILEGRNQPQHF. CDR3 DNA sequence: TGTGCCAGCAGTTTAATTCTTGAGGGGCGCAATCAGCCCCAGCATTTT. The chain combines TRBV28 with TRBJ1-5; D possibly corresponds to TRBD1 (5 bases). This CDR3 contains 16 residues. Germline V gene sequence: CDR1 MDHEN, CDR2 SYDVKM. V lost 2 bases to trimming and J lost 2 bases, with 13 bases between them.

The gene calls are TRBV28 and TRBJ2-7; 9 nucleotides match TRBD1. The CDR3 has 15 amino acids. The germline gives CDR1 MDHEN, CDR2 SYDVKM. V trimming: 8 bases; J trimming: 4 bases; junction bases outside the gene matches: 12. CDR3 DNA: TGTGCCAGCTCCGAAACGGGGACAGGGATATACGAGCAGTACTTC. As protein: CASSETGTGIYEQYF.

This clonotype was recorded many times. This chain connects TRBV6-1 to TRBJ1-1; D unresolved. This CDR3 contains 14 residues. Trimming pared 6 bases from V and 5 bases from J, leaving 16 bases between. CDR1 MNHNS and CDR2 SASEGT come from the germline V gene. The chain's CDR3 is CASSEREGRTEAFF. In DNA, the CDR3 is TGTGCCAGCAGCGAAAGAGAAGGCCGTACTGAAGCTTTCTTT.

This clonotype appeared many times. The chain combines TRBV12-3 or TRBV12-4 with TRBJ2-7; no firm D call. This CDR3 contains 12 residues. V gave up 8 bases and J gave up 6 bases, with 14 bases separating them. The CDR3 loop is CASGPRWSEQYF. The CDR3 region has the DNA TGTGCCAGCGGCCCCCGATGGAGCGAGCAGTACTTC.

This clonotype was recorded many times. The CDR3 coding sequence is TGCAGTGCGGATGTTAGAAACACCATATATTTT. Translating gives CSADVRNTIYF. The chain recombines TRBV20-1 with TRBJ1-3, with D unresolved. This CDR3 region has 11 residues. Germline assignment: CDR1 DFQATT and CDR2 SNEGSKA (reference sequence). V was shortened by 6 bases and J by 5 bases, with 8 bases between the two germline ends.

This clonotype has just a few counts. A much larger clone sits a single nucleotide away, making a read error possible. J is TRBJ2-7 and V is TRBV3-1; either TRBD1 or TRBD2 may fit D (5 bases each). This CDR3 has 13 residues. Germline V gene lookup returns CDR1 LGHDT and CDR2 YNNKEL (reference sequence). DNA for the CDR3: TGTGCCAGCGGCCGGGGCCTATCCTTCGAGCAGTACTTC. This gives the protein CASGRGLSFEQYF.

This clonotype was counted at least ten times. The chain links TRBV28 to TRBJ2-7, with 9 bases aligning to TRBD1. V dropped 4 bases and J dropped 12; count of bases not matched to a gene: 4. The CDR3 is made up of 11 amino acids. The germline V gene encodes CDR1 MDHEN and CDR2 SYDVKM. The CDR3 bases are TGTGCCAGCAGTTGGGACAGGGACCGGTACTTC. Its protein is CASSWDRDRYF.

This clonotype was seen at least ten times. V gene TRBV29-1 combines with J gene TRBJ2-1, with D perhaps TRBD1 or TRBD2 (5 bases each). This CDR3 has 13 residues. Germline V gene data show CDR1 as SQVTM and CDR2 as ANQGSEA. Trimming took off 0 bases at V and 6 bases at J, with 9 bases between the two ends. The CDR3 spells CSVEDPGGNEQFF. The CDR3 DNA sequence: TGCAGCGTTGAAGATCCTGGGGGCAATGAGCAGTTCTTC.

This clonotype was seen repeatedly, ten times or more. The V call is TRBV3-1, the J call TRBJ2-7, with TRBD1 matching over 8 bases. The V segment lost 3 bases and the J segment 4 bases; nucleotides outside the gene matches: 5. The CDR3 contains 14 residues. Per the germline V gene, CDR1 is LGHDT and CDR2 is YNNKEL (reference sequence). CDR3 bases: TGTGCCAGCAGCCACGGGACAGGAACTTACGAGCAGTACTTC. Translation gives CASSHGTGTYEQYF.